The rows below give T cell receptor beta chains drawn from one sample of a study of neurological immune-mediated disorders. TCRdb independently ran MiXCR on the 5' RACE reads; one entry per CDR3 protein. The sample includes 27,000 or so distinct CDR3 sequences, 20% to 25% of them seen just once. Material for sequencing was PBMCs. Receptors originate from a woman in her sixties in good health. CDR3s leave out the opening cysteine and the closing phenylalanine or tryptophan. Each record gives: J gene, V gene, D gene, CDR3 protein. A D gene is named only where the DNA matches it firmly.

TRBJ2-3 TRBV24-1 NA ATGTPSTDTQY
TRBJ1-1 TRBV7-2 NA ASSLKRGETEAF
TRBJ2-1 TRBV10-3 NA AISGLPPYNEQF
TRBJ2-3 TRBV7-6 NA ASSLVQQASPDTQY
TRBJ1-3 TRBV20-1 NA SARTGGNTIY
TRBJ2-1 TRBV20-1 TRBD2 SARDFLAGGDNEQF
TRBJ2-7 TRBV4-2 TRBD1 ASSRHGQVSYEQY
TRBJ1-1 TRBV7-3 NA ASSLSHITGRGTEAF
TRBJ2-7 TRBV5-1 NA ASSLGRNYYEQY
TRBJ2-7 TRBV7-6 NA ASSLAFFSEQY
TRBJ2-1 TRBV29-1 TRBD1 SSLGGQGTNEQF
TRBJ2-1 TRBV20-1 NA SARDLGFSYNEQF
TRBJ2-7 TRBV20-1 TRBD1 SAKDRGSPYEQY